Presented here are 13 T cell receptor beta chains from one specimen sequenced in a study of OX40 agonist ivuxolimab in advanced cancers. Assay used: immunoSEQ multiplex PCR; TCRdb lists only in-frame clones, some missing. The sample shows tens of thousands of clones, 84% of them seen only once. This material consisted of CD4+ or CD8+ T cells sorted from blood, taken in a trial of the OX40 agonist ivuxolimab. The receptor set was obtained from an adult with an advanced solid tumor such as melanoma, head and neck, liver or kidney cancer.

The J gene is TRBJ2-3, the V gene TRBV11-2; 7 bases map to TRBD2. CDR3 length equals 17 residues. Germline CDR1 SGHAT, CDR2 FQNNGV. With 4 bases clipped from V and 5 bases from J, the junction kept 15 bases outside the gene matches. This CDR3 reads CASSSNGVASGLDTQYF. For the CDR3, the DNA is TGTGCCAGCAGCTCGAACGGGGTGGCTAGCGGTCTAGATACGCAGTATTTT.

The chain uses TRBV5-1 and TRBJ2-7; no clear D. This CDR3 has 14 residues. From germline, CDR1 is SGHRS and CDR2 YFSETQ. Deletions cut 4 bases from V and 2 bases from J, with 13 bases between. The CDR3 DNA follows: TGCGCCAGCAGCCCCTCTGGCGGAACCTACGAGCAGTACTTC. Its protein is CASSPSGGTYEQYF.

The chain couples TRBV7-3 to TRBJ2-3; D perhaps matches TRBD2 (6 bases). Germline V gives CDR1 SGHTA, CDR2 FQGTGA. V gave up 2 bases and J gave up 6 bases, with 18 bases separating them. The CDR3 is 16 amino acids. As DNA, the CDR3 is TGTGCCAGCAGCTTATCCCCCGTGGGGGGAGCTGATACGCAGTATTTT. This gives the protein CASSLSPVGGADTQYF.

This chain links TRBV5-4 with TRBJ2-2, with D hard to call. The V gene lost 4 bases and the J gene lost 7 bases, with 5 bases spanning the gap. The CDR3 covers 11 residues. The germline CDR1 and CDR2 sequences are SGHNT and YYREEE (reference sequence). The CDR3 nucleotides read TGTGCCAGCAGCCGGAGCGGGGAGCTGTTTTTT. Protein: CASSRSGELFF.

The V and J genes are TRBV27 and TRBJ2-2; possible D gene TRBD1, 6 bases. Germline assignment: CDR1 MNHEY and CDR2 SMNVEV (reference sequence). Trimming cost V 1 base and J 6 bases, with 15 bases left between them. This CDR3 spans 16 amino acids. Here the CDR3 DNA reads TGTGCCAGCAGTTTATTGGGGGCCTCGAGGGCCGGGGAGCTGTTTTTT. Protein product: CASSLLGASRAGELFF.

A single count supports this clone. The chain uses TRBV9 and TRBJ2-2, with 10 positions matching TRBD2. The CDR3 runs to 17 residues. The germline V gene has CDR1 SGDLS and CDR2 YYNGEE. The V segment lost 0 bases and the J segment 6 bases; nucleotides outside the gene matches: 8. The CDR3: CASSVATQRGGSGELFF. Here the CDR3 DNA reads TGTGCCAGCAGCGTAGCTACCCAGCGGGGGGGCTCCGGGGAGCTGTTTTTT.

This clone was picked up one time. The chain has TRBV9 and TRBJ2-7; TRBD1 matches 8 bases. Germline trimming cut 4 bases from V and 0 bases from J; bases unmatched to any gene: 6. The CDR3 runs to 15 residues. CDR1 SGDLS and CDR2 YYNGEE come from the germline V gene. The CDR3: CASSPRDRSSYEQYF. The CDR3 DNA follows: TGTGCCAGCAGCCCCCGGGACAGGAGCTCCTACGAGCAGTACTTC.

The CDR3 is CASSRGIQGTEAFF. The CDR3 coding sequence is TGCGCCAGCTCCAGGGGAATACAGGGAACCGAAGCTTTCTTT. This chain links TRBV5-1 with TRBJ1-1; possible D gene TRBD1, 6 bases. This CDR3 spans 14 amino acids. Between the trimmed V and J ends, which lost 7 bases and 8 bases, there was a span of 21 bases. The germline V gene has CDR1 SGHRS and CDR2 YFSETQ.

The rearrangement links TRBV5-8 to TRBJ2-2; possible D gene TRBD2, 6 bases. This CDR3 spans 17 amino acids. V lost 4 bases to trimming and J lost 3 bases, with 19 bases between them. Germline loops: CDR1 SGHTS, CDR2 YDEGEE. The CDR3 region is CASSGRQGTAYTGELFF. The CDR3 nucleotides are TGTGCCAGCAGCGGCAGACAAGGGACTGCGTACACCGGGGAGCTGTTTTTT.

About this clone itself: One end of the junction fails to match germline, which may point to a read error. The chain joins TRBV2 to TRBJ2-3; possible D gene TRBD2, 6 bases. CDR3 length equals 14 residues. CDR1 and CDR2 (germline): SNHLY, FYNNEI. CDR3 sequence: CVSSLTSFTDTQYF. Written as DNA, the CDR3 is TGTGTCAGCAGCCTGACTAGTTTCACAGATACGCAGTATTTT.

This chain joins TRBV6-1 and TRBJ1-5; D gene ambiguous. Trimming removed 9 bases at V and 1 base at J, with 16 bases between. Germline V gives CDR1 MNHNS, CDR2 SASEGT. The length of the CDR3 is 15 residues. CDR3 residues: CASSAASSSNQPQHF. CDR3 sequence (DNA): TGTGCCAGTAGCGCAGCGTCCTCGAGCAATCAGCCCCAGCATTTT.

The chain has TRBV10-2 and TRBJ2-5, with D tentatively TRBD1 or TRBD2 (5 bases each). This CDR3 is built from 14 residues. Germline CDR1 WSHSY, CDR2 SAAADI. Trimming left V 6 bases short and J 1 base short, with 12 bases between. CDR3 DNA: TGCGCCAGCAGGGGGACGGGAATCCAAGAGACCCAGTACTTC. Translation gives CASRGTGIQETQYF.

The V gene is TRBV7-2, the J gene TRBJ1-1; TRBD1 matches at 9 bases. The CDR3 has 17 residues. In germline, CDR1 is SGHTA, CDR2 FQGNSA. Losses at the gene ends were 1 base for V and 6 bases for J; bases not matched to a gene: 12. The CDR3 DNA follows: TGTGCCAGCAGCTTAGGGGGGGTAGCGGACAGGGGTGCTGAAGCTTTCTTT. Residues: CASSLGGVADRGAEAFF.